The 10 T cell receptor beta chains below were found in one sample sequenced in a study of blood T cells in healthy people across ages. A second PCR of roughly 6 to 12 cycles used a sample-barcoded 5' primer and a J-beta primer mix. One entry per CDR3 protein, called by TCRdb with MiXCR from the 5' RACE reads. The sample comprises nearly 1 million distinct CDR3 sequences, just over 50% of which are singletons, and about 20% rests with the top ten. The source material was blood. The receptors here all came from a woman between 55 and 75 years old in good health.

The chain employs TRBV28 and TRBJ2-7; 8 nucleotides match TRBD2. This CDR3 region has 14 residues. Trimming at V came to 6 bases and at J to 7 bases, leaving 11 bases not matched to a gene. Germline V gives CDR1 MDHEN, CDR2 SYDVKM. The CDR3 reads CASRPPGLDSEQYF. The CDR3 DNA reads as TGTGCCAGCAGACCCCCGGGACTAGACAGTGAGCAGTACTTC.

This rearrangement joins TRBV12-3 or TRBV12-4 to TRBJ2-1; 7 nucleotides match TRBD1. The CDR3 spans 14 residues. After removal of 6 bases from V and 3 bases from J, the junction contained 5 bases not matched to a gene. CDR3 sequence: CASSPTGNYNEQFF. The CDR3 DNA follows: TGTGCCAGCAGCCCGACAGGGAACTACAATGAGCAGTTCTTC.

Concerning this clonotype: A clone one base away is much larger, so this may be a read error. The chain uses TRBV29-1 and TRBJ2-7; the match to TRBD1 covers 7 bases. The CDR3 totals 12 residues. Germline V CDR1 and CDR2: SQVTM, ANQGSEA. CDR3 region: CNVEDRAYEQYF. Written as DNA, the CDR3 is TGCAACGTTGAAGACAGGGCCTACGAGCAGTACTTC.

For this clonotype: Compared with germline, one end of the junction differs, possibly owing to a read error. The chain employs TRBV5-1 and TRBJ2-1; 7 nucleotides agree with TRBD1. Germline assignment: CDR1 SGHRS and CDR2 YFSETQ. The CDR3 runs 15 residues. The DNA for the CDR3 is TGCGCCAGCAGCTTGGGGACAGGAGCCGACAAGGAGCAGTTCTTC. As protein: CASSLGTGADKEQFF.

This clonotype was seen a few times. This chain links TRBV12-3 or TRBV12-4 with TRBJ2-3; D is tentatively TRBD1 or TRBD2 (6 bases each). V was clipped by 11 bases and J by 3 bases, with 21 bases between them. This CDR3 has 15 residues. The CDR3 reads CASGGREFRTDTQYF. The CDR3 nucleotides are TGTGCCTCCGGGGGCCGGGAATTTCGGACAGATACGCAGTATTTT.

The chain joins TRBV14 to TRBJ1-2; D is unresolved. Trimming removed 2 bases from V and 4 bases from J, with 14 bases in between. CDR1 is SGHDN and CDR2 is FVKESK in the germline V gene. The CDR3 spans 15 residues. CDR3 amino acids: CASSQSTVGAYGYTF. CDR3 bases: TGTGCCAGCAGCCAAAGCACTGTCGGAGCCTATGGCTACACCTTC.

CDR3: CASSLNYRGHTQYF. The CDR3 region has the DNA TGTGCCAGCAGCTTAAATTATCGTGGTCATACGCAGTATTTT. The V and J genes are TRBV7-2 and TRBJ2-3; no clear D gene. Germline values: CDR1 SGHTA, CDR2 FQGNSA. Deletions cut 2 bases from V and 7 bases from J, with 13 bases between. CDR3 size: 14 residues.

V is TRBV20-1 and J is TRBJ1-1; 7 bases match TRBD1. V was clipped by 6 bases and J by 8 bases; unmatched bases: 6. The CDR3 length is 11 residues. Germline lookup yields CDR1 DFQATT and CDR2 SNEGSKA (reference sequence). This CDR3 reads CSAPTGREAFF. The CDR3 region has the DNA TGCAGTGCCCCGACAGGGCGCGAAGCTTTCTTT.

This clonotype has a single count. A much bigger clone sits one base away, suggesting this may be a read error. The CDR3: CASTIGGSYNEQFF. The DNA of the CDR3 is TGTGCCAGCACTATAGGGGGCTCCTACAATGAGCAGTTCTTC. This chain joins TRBV6-5 and TRBJ2-1, with D maybe TRBD1 (6 bases). This CDR3 has 14 residues. The germline V and J ends were trimmed by 7 bases and 0 bases, with 10 bases remaining between them. Germline CDR1 reads MNHEY; CDR2 reads SVGAGI.

The chain combines TRBV6-6 with TRBJ2-1; the D gene is possibly TRBD1 (6 bases). The V end lost 7 bases, the J end lost 2 bases, and 15 bases lay between the germline ends. Germline CDR1 reads MNHNY; CDR2 reads SVGAGI (reference sequence). The CDR3 totals 15 residues. The CDR3 DNA reads TGTGCCAGCATCGCCCAACAGGGCGCCTACAATGAGCAGTTCTTC. Amino acid sequence: CASIAQQGAYNEQFF.